One and the same sample provided the 11 T cell receptor beta chains below, sequenced in a study of human T cells and chemical hapten exposure (TCRdb year 2021). The time point label, as the study defines it: pre-sensitization, week 0. Per the publication, the treatment or condition label means: therapeutic diphenylcyclopropenone sensitization with weekly scalp DPC. Library prep was done by RACE. Sequencer: NextSeq 500. TCRdb handled the public reads itself, with Q25 trimming in fastp and clone calling in MiXCR, and kept productive beta chains. A single entry per CDR3 protein holds the most common genes and DNA from its merged rows. The sample includes 150,000 to 200,000 distinct CDR3 sequences, with 25% to 30% observed a single time. The ten largest clones add up to 2.9% of the sample. Sequencing used whole blood, obtained in connection with sensitization to the hapten diphenylcyclopropenone (DPC). Receptors were obtained from a woman in her twenties or thirties with alopecia areata. Some clones in this sample may be carry-over from other donors' samples.

The chain links TRBV2 to TRBJ1-1, with D possibly matching TRBD1 (6 bases). Germline V lookup: CDR1 SNHLY, CDR2 FYNNEI. The CDR3 spans 14 residues. V was pared by 1 base and J by 8 bases, with 14 bases between. CDR3 nucleotide sequence: TGTGCCAGCAGTGAAGGGCAGGGGCCAGGAGAAGCTTTCTTT. Translated, it gives CASSEGQGPGEAFF.

The chain couples TRBV2 to TRBJ2-1, with D possibly being TRBD2 (6 bases). CDR3 length: 14 amino acids. The germline gives CDR1 SNHLY, CDR2 FYNNEI. V lost 0 bases and J 9 bases, leaving 12 bases between the germline ends. The chain's CDR3 is CASSEALRGTEQFF. The CDR3, as DNA: TGTGCCAGCAGTGAAGCGCTTCGGGGGACTGAGCAGTTCTTC.

This clonotype appeared a few times. V gene TRBV10-3 combines with J gene TRBJ2-7; D is perhaps TRBD1 (6 bases). This CDR3 contains 16 residues. Trimming left V 0 bases short and J 2 bases short, with 14 bases between. Germline-derived CDR1 and CDR2 are ENHRY and SYGVKD. CDR3 DNA sequence: TGTGCCATCAGTGAGTCGGGGGCCCCCCGACCCTACGAGCAGTACTTC. Translating gives CAISESGAPRPYEQYF.

The chain employs TRBV5-6 and TRBJ1-4, with D unclear. V lost 3 bases to trimming and J lost 0 bases, with 12 bases between them. This CDR3 contains 16 residues. Looked up from germline, CDR1 is SGHDT and CDR2 is YYEEEE. The CDR3 sequence is CASSYALSSTNEKLFF. The DNA for the CDR3 is TGTGCCAGCAGCTACGCCCTTTCCTCAACTAATGAAAAACTGTTTTTT.

This clonotype has more than one count but fewer than ten. The chain recombines TRBV7-2 with TRBJ2-1, with D perhaps assigned TRBD1 or TRBD2 (6 bases each). The CDR3 spans 13 residues. V lost 5 bases, J lost 4 bases, and 9 bases lay in between. CDR1 is SGHTA and CDR2 is FQGNSA in the germline V gene. As DNA, the CDR3 is TGTGCCAGCAGCCGAGGGGGGTACAATGAGCAGTTCTTC. Its translation is CASSRGGYNEQFF.

This clonotype came up a few times. The rearrangement links TRBV20-1 to TRBJ2-1; D perhaps matches TRBD2 (5 bases). Trimming left V 3 bases short and J 10 bases short, with 10 bases between. The CDR3 loop spans 11 amino acids. The germline CDR1 and CDR2 sequences are DFQATT and SNEGSKA (reference sequence). The CDR3 reads CSARLSGEQFF. In nucleotides, the CDR3 is TGCAGTGCTAGGCTTTCGGGAGAGCAGTTCTTC.

In its sample, this clonotype was seen a few times. The chain links TRBV28 to TRBJ2-3; 9 positions match TRBD1. The CDR3 runs 15 residues. From germline, CDR1 is MDHEN and CDR2 SYDVKM. V trimming: 5 bases; J trimming: 4 bases; junction bases outside the gene matches: 7. DNA of the CDR3: TGTGCCAGCAGTAAGGCCGGACAGGGGTCAGATACGCAGTATTTT. Its translation is CASSKAGQGSDTQYF.

This clonotype was seen more than once but under ten times. J is TRBJ1-5 and V is TRBV30; TRBD1 is a possible D gene (5 bases). CDR3 size: 13 residues. The V end lost 3 bases, the J end lost 4 bases, and 10 bases lay between the germline ends. Per the germline V gene, CDR1 is GTSNPN and CDR2 is SVGIG (reference sequence). The CDR3 spells CAWSPSGNQPQHF. In DNA form, the CDR3 reads TGTGCCTGGAGCCCCTCAGGGAATCAGCCCCAGCATTTT.

This clonotype appeared a few times. This chain joins TRBV28 and TRBJ1-5, with 7 positions matching TRBD1. CDR3 size: 15 residues. V trimming: 2 bases; J trimming: 5 bases; junction bases outside the gene matches: 6. Germline values: CDR1 MDHEN, CDR2 SYDVKM. CDR3 protein: CASSLGTELHQPQHF. CDR3 nucleotide sequence: TGTGCCAGCAGTTTAGGGACAGAGCTTCATCAGCCCCAGCATTTT.

This clonotype was seen only a few times. V and J are TRBV28 and TRBJ2-7; no reliable D call. The CDR3 totals 15 residues. V shed 6 bases and J shed 6 bases, with 21 bases lying between them. Germline assignment: CDR1 MDHEN and CDR2 SYDVKM. The CDR3 reads CASSPGSARGAEQYF. CDR3 nucleotide sequence: TGTGCCAGCAGCCCTGGTTCCGCTCGAGGTGCCGAGCAGTACTTC.

This chain links TRBV5-4 with TRBJ2-1; D is perhaps TRBD1 or TRBD2 (6 bases each). Germline CDR1 is SGHNT and CDR2 is YYREEE (reference sequence). Trimming pared 3 bases from V and 5 bases from J, leaving 9 bases between. This CDR3 has 13 amino acids. The CDR3 region has the DNA TGTGCCAGCAGCTGGGGGGCGAACAATGAGCAGTTCTTC. It encodes CASSWGANNEQFF.